Listed below are T cell receptor beta chains from one sample, sequenced in a study of T cells in Graves' hyperthyroidism and ophthalmopathy. TCRdb itself ran the multiplex PCR reads through MiXCR, one entry per CDR3 protein. In the table there are 300,000 to 500,000 distinct CDR3 sequences, over 12% of which are singletons. The sample was blood. All receptors come from a man in his fifties with Graves' ophthalmopathy. The CDR3 runs from the conserved cysteine through the conserved F or W. A D gene is named only where the DNA matches it firmly. Rows may omit the clone size; those that give it use once, few, many or a size class.

cdr3_length clone_size j_call v_call d_call cdr3_nt cdr3_aa
14 few TRBJ2-3 TRBV19 TRBD1 TGTGCCAGTAAGGACAGGGGACTCACAGATACGCAGTATTTT CASKDRGLTDTQYF
17 many TRBJ2-1 TRBV7-3 - TGTGCCAGCAGCTTAAGCGCTGCGGGATTGGCATCCAATGAGCAGTTCTTC CASSLSAAGLASNEQFF
14 - TRBJ2-7 TRBV14 TRBD2 TGTGCCAGCAGCGACCGGGACTATACCTACGAGCAGTACTTC CASSDRDYTYEQYF
14 many TRBJ2-7 TRBV20-1 TRBD2 TGCAGTGCTCCCCAGCGGGAGGCCACCTACGAGCAGTACTTC CSAPQREATYEQYF
16 - TRBJ2-2 TRBV14 - TGTGCCAGCAGCCAAAGCCGGGACGGGTTTACCGGGGAGCTGTTTTTT CASSQSRDGFTGELFF
14 many TRBJ2-1 TRBV2 - TGTGCCAGCAGTCAGCGGATGGGGAACAATGAGCAGTTCTTC CASSQRMGNNEQFF
17 many TRBJ1-1 TRBV6-1 - TGTGCCAGCAGGACTTTTACCGGGAGCCTGGGGAACACTGAAGCTTTCTTT CASRTFTGSLGNTEAFF
13 few TRBJ2-2 TRBV27 - TGTGCCAGCAGTCACACGAACACCGGGGAGCTGTTTTTT CASSHTNTGELFF
17 many TRBJ1-2 TRBV6-1 TRBD1 TGTGCCAGCAGTACATACCGGGACAGGGCCAGTGGAGGTGGCTACACCTTC CASSTYRDRASGGGYTF
12 - TRBJ2-5 TRBV7-9 - TGTGCCAGCAGCTTAGCTCATCAAACCCAGTACTTC CASSLAHQTQYF
14 few TRBJ1-1 TRBV2 - TGTGCCAGCTCAAGCCGAGGGAGTGGGACTGAAGCTTTCTTT CASSSRGSGTEAFF
17 many TRBJ2-1 TRBV6-1 - TGTGCCAGCAGCGCCAGGAGGGTTTTTGTCTCCTACAATGAGCAGTTCTTC CASSARRVFVSYNEQFF
13 many TRBJ2-1 TRBV18 TRBD2 TGTGCCAGCTCACCACCTAGCGGGAGGCCGCAGTTCTTC CASSPPSGRPQFF
14 few TRBJ2-1 TRBV9 - TGTGCCAGCAGCGTAGCTTGGTTGGGCAATGAGCAGTTCTTC CASSVAWLGNEQFF
14 few TRBJ1-1 TRBV4-1 - TGCGCCAGCAGCCAAGGGACCCGGAACACTGAAGCTTTCTTT CASSQGTRNTEAFF
14 - TRBJ2-1 TRBV12-3/TRBV12-4 - TGTGCCAGCAGGCCTGCTCTGTTTAAAAATGAGCAGTTCTTC CASRPALFKNEQFF
14 - TRBJ2-2 TRBV7-9 - TGTGCCAGCAGCTTAACACAGAACACCGGGGAGCTGTTTTTT CASSLTQNTGELFF
15 many TRBJ2-7 TRBV6-5 - TGTGCCAGCAGTTACGGTACCGGAAACTCCTACGAGCAGTACTTC CASSYGTGNSYEQYF
15 many TRBJ2-2 TRBV7-9 - TGTGCCAGCAGCTTACTCGGTGGGAACACCGGGGAGCTGTTTTTT CASSLLGGNTGELFF
17 many TRBJ2-7 TRBV5-1 - TGCGCCAGCAGCTTGGTATCGGGACAAGTGAGTTCCTACGAGCAGTACTTC CASSLVSGQVSSYEQYF
14 - TRBJ2-7 TRBV28 - TGTGCCAGCAGCCACAGGGTCGGGGACTACGAGCAGTACTTC CASSHRVGDYEQYF
15 many TRBJ2-3 TRBV20-1 TRBD2 TGCAGTGCCGAGACCCTAGCGGGAGTTGCTGATACGCAGTATTTT CSAETLAGVADTQYF
17 many TRBJ2-7 TRBV7-9 TRBD2 TGTGCCAGCAGCTTATTCCCAAGGCGGGAGGTTTCCTACGAGCAGTACTTC CASSLFPRREVSYEQYF
15 - TRBJ1-1 TRBV4-2 TRBD1 TGTGCCAGCAGCTACATCGGACAGGGAAACACTGAAGCTTTCTTT CASSYIGQGNTEAFF